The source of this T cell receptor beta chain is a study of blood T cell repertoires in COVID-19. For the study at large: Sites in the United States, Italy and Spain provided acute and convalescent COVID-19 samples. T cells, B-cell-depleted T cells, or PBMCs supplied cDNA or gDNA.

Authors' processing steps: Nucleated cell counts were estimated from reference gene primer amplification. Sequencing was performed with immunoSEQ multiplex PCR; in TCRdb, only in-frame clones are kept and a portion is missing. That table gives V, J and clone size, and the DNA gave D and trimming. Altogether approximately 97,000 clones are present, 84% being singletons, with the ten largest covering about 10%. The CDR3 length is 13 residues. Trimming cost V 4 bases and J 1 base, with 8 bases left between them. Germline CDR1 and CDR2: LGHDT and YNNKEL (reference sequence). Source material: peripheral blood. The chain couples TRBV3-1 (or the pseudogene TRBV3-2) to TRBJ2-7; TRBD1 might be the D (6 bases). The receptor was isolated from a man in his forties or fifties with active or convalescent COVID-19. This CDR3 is CASSLQGSYEQYF. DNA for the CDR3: TGTGCCAGCAGCCTACAGGGTTCCTACGAGCAGTACTTC.